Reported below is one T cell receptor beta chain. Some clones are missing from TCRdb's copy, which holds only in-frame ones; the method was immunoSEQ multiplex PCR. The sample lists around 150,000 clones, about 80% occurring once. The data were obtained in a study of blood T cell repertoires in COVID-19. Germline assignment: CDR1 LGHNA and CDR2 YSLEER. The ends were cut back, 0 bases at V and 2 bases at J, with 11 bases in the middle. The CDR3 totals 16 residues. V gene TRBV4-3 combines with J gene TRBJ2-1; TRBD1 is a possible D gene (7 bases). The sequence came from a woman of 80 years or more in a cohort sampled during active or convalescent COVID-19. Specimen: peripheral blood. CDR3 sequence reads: CASSQDPGGPYNEQFF. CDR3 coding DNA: TGCGCCAGCAGCCAAGATCCAGGGGGGCCCTACAATGAGCAGTTCTTC.